The T cell receptor (beta chain) under discussion was sequenced for a study of T-cell reconstitution after alpha-beta-depleted transplantation in children. This sample's TCRbeta library carried unique molecular identifier barcodes. A single record per CDR3 protein comes from TCRdb applying MiXCR to the PCR reads. The sample shows 440,000 or so distinct CDR3 sequences, roughly a tenth of them seen only once. CDR3 size: 16 residues. The V gene lost 3 bases and the J gene lost 13 bases, with 22 bases spanning the gap. Germline V gene data show CDR1 as KGHSH and CDR2 as LQKENI. This clonotype was found a few times.

Material: PBMCs from the stem cell graft donor, obtained from the stem cell graft. The chain is built from TRBV18 and TRBJ1-6, with a weak D call TRBD1 (6 bases). This clonotype was sampled from a human donor who donated a stem cell graft to a child with acute myeloid leukemia. The chain's CDR3 is CASSPTGPGAGRPLHF. The CDR3 nucleotides read TGTGCCAGCTCACCCACCGGTCCAGGGGCGGGGAGGCCCCTCCACTTT. The full variable domain, with the rest looked up from reference TRBV18 and TRBJ1-6, is NAGVMQNPRHLVRRRGQEARLRCSPMKGHSHVYWYRQLPEEGLKFMVYLQKENIIDESGMPKERFSAEFPKEGPSILRIQQVVRGDSAAYFCASSPTGPGAGRPLHFGNGTRLTVT.